The clone carrying this T cell receptor (beta chain) turned up a few times. Its antigen is not known. The data originate from a study of T cell responses to AZD1222 COVID-19 vaccine. Both about-4-week and about-12-week second-dose recipients were combined. Trimming pared 5 bases from V and 4 bases from J, leaving 28 bases between. CDR1 and CDR2 (germline): MNHEY, SMNVEV (reference sequence). This CDR3 spans 19 amino acids. Whole-study findings and limits: It was only after the peak T cell response that any repertoires were sampled. Spike-specific TCR repertoires showed rising breadth and depth after two AZD1222 doses.

TCRdb's table, derived via immunoSEQ multiplex PCR, lists solely in-frame clones and lacks some. The data show about 270,000 clones, 94% seen once. The sequencing here drew on peripheral blood, taken 28 days after the second AZD1222 dose. This receptor was taken from an adult who received the AZD1222 COVID-19 vaccine. The chain has TRBV27 and TRBJ2-3; D ambiguous. The CDR3 protein is CASSPRIPLGGSKSDTQYF. Here the CDR3 DNA reads TGTGCCAGCAGTCCACGGATCCCCCTAGGTGGCAGCAAATCAGATACGCAGTATTTT.